The clone carrying this T cell receptor beta chain has ten or more counts. Its target is not known. RNA transcripts served as template for amplifying TCR beta CDR3 sequences. First-round RT-PCR employed HTBI primers, with a second-round multiplex PCR after it. Each CDR3 protein is one row after TCRdb ran MiXCR on the multiplex PCR reads. Of some 410,000 distinct CDR3 sequences detected, around 21% appear once; the ten largest clones hold 2.5% to 3.5%. The data derive from a study of Graves' ophthalmopathy and Graves' hyperthyroidism. About the study: The authors collected peripheral blood at initial diagnosis, before any treatment.

Study-level points and caveats: Detected in blood as well were most expanded thyroid clonotypes with frequency above 0.001.

Hyperthyroidism patients, all newly diagnosed, had under 2 months' duration and ages of 18 to 65. It was from 10 ml of fresh peripheral blood that the PBMCs came. What was sequenced was peripheral blood. The clonotype originates from a woman under 30 with stable Graves' hyperthyroidism.

The CDR3 bases are TGTGCCAGCAGTTACTCATCCGGGGTCTATGGCTACACCTTC. Amino acids: CASSYSSGVYGYTF. V usage is TRBV6-5 and J usage is TRBJ1-2; no definite D call. The V end lost 0 bases, the J end lost 4 bases, and 9 bases lay between the germline ends. The CDR3 spans 14 residues. Germline CDR1 and CDR2: MNHEY and SVGAGI.